The 21 T cell receptor beta chains given below trace back to one sample, sequenced in a study of identical twins. TCRdb used MiXCR to reprocess the 5' RACE reads, holding one entry per CDR3 protein. Found here are around 200,000 distinct CDR3 sequences, around 9.6% of them singletons; the top ten hold just over 5%. The sequenced material came from memory (CD45RO+) T cells sorted from blood. Every receptor here comes from a young woman in good health.

On this clonotype itself: The junction shows a germline mismatch at one end, possibly a read error. This sequence joins TRBV11-3 and TRBJ2-5; D is undetermined. Germline V gene data show CDR1 as SGHNT and CDR2 as YENEEA. The length of the CDR3 is 11 residues. CDR3 sequence (DNA): TGTGCCAGCAGCACCAGAGAGACCCAGAACTTC. It encodes CASSTRETQNF.

This clonotype was recorded a few times. The chain is built from TRBV10-3 and TRBJ2-1, with 9 bases matching TRBD2. The ends lost 0 bases at V and 5 bases at J; junction bases unmatched: 5. The CDR3 contains 16 residues. Germline loops: CDR1 ENHRY, CDR2 SYGVKD. The CDR3 DNA reads TGTGCCATCAGTGAGTCCGCGCTAGCGGGGAACAATGAGCAGTTCTTC. Translation: CAISESALAGNNEQFF.

This clonotype was recorded a few times. The V call is TRBV20-1, the J call TRBJ1-1; 8 bases align to TRBD1. The CDR3 runs to 15 residues. J lost 4 bases, V lost 0 bases, and 7 bases had no gene match. Germline V lookup: CDR1 DFQATT, CDR2 SNEGSKA (reference sequence). CDR3 sequence (DNA): TGCAGTGCTAGAGAGAGACAGGGGAGGGCCACTGAAGCTTTCTTT. Residues: CSARERQGRATEAFF.

This clonotype was observed a single time. With a much larger clone just one base away, this may be a read error. The chain recombines TRBV5-1 with TRBJ2-3; D gene unclear. Per the germline V gene, CDR1 is SGHRS and CDR2 is YFSETQ. CDR3 size: 14 residues. The CDR3 loop is CACRISTGTDTQYF. The CDR3 coding sequence is TGCGCCTGCAGGATTAGTACGGGCACAGATACGCAGTATTTT.

The CDR3 nucleotides are TGCAGTGCTAGAGACACGGGGGTCTTGAAAGAGACCCAGTACTTC. Translating gives CSARDTGVLKETQYF. This sequence joins TRBV20-1 and TRBJ2-5; the D gene is possibly TRBD2 (6 bases). Germline V gene data show CDR1 as DFQATT and CDR2 as SNEGSKA (reference sequence). The CDR3 has 15 residues. V dropped 0 bases and J dropped 3 bases, with 14 bases sitting between them.

This clonotype was counted between two and nine times. This chain links TRBV9 with TRBJ1-2; unclear D gene. The CDR3 extends over 13 amino acids. Germline V gene sequence: CDR1 SGDLS, CDR2 YYNGEE. The V end was cut by 0 bases, the J end by 1 base, with 4 bases between. CDR3 nucleotides: TGTGCCAGCAGCGTAGATGTTAACTATGGCTACACCTTC. This codes for CASSVDVNYGYTF.

CDR3 amino acids: CASSGDVYEQYF. The DNA for the CDR3 is TGTGCCAGCAGCGGAGACGTCTACGAGCAGTACTTC. This chain joins TRBV7-2 and TRBJ2-7, with D uncertain. Trimming pared 5 bases from V and 3 bases from J, leaving 8 bases between. The CDR3 totals 12 residues. Germline V gene sequence: CDR1 SGHTA, CDR2 FQGNSA.

The chain combines TRBV9 with TRBJ2-5; a weak D match, TRBD1 (6 bases). From germline, CDR1 is SGDLS and CDR2 YYNGEE. The CDR3 covers 13 residues. V dropped 2 bases and J dropped 5 bases, with 10 bases sitting between them. The CDR3 here is CASSVQGLETQYF. CDR3 in DNA: TGTGCCAGCAGCGTTCAGGGGCTCGAGACCCAGTACTTC.

There are a few counts of this clonotype. The chain employs TRBV3-1 and TRBJ1-2, with 10 bases matching TRBD1. J was trimmed by 8 bases and V by 4 bases; bases with no gene match: 10. CDR3 length: 15 residues. Germline-derived CDR1 and CDR2 are LGHDT and YNNKEL (reference sequence). In DNA form, the CDR3 reads TGTGCCAGCAGCCGCCTATTGACAGGGGGCCGGGGCTACACCTTC. It codes for CASSRLLTGGRGYTF.

This clonotype was seen only a few times. The chain joins TRBV6-5 to TRBJ2-3; no firm D call. V was cut by 0 bases and J by 4 bases, with 17 bases left in between. The germline V gene has CDR1 MNHEY and CDR2 SVGAGI. The CDR3 sequence is 17 residues long. CDR3 region: CASSYSPLASAPDTQYF. CDR3 coding DNA: TGTGCCAGCAGTTACTCCCCCTTGGCTTCAGCTCCAGATACGCAGTATTTT.

There are many counts of this clonotype. The chain links TRBV10-3 to TRBJ1-2, with no clear D. This CDR3 is built from 14 residues. V was trimmed by 4 bases and J by 5 bases, leaving 14 bases between them. From germline, CDR1 is ENHRY and CDR2 SYGVKD. This chain's CDR3 is CAISGALDRYGYTF. The CDR3 DNA is TGTGCCATCAGTGGGGCTTTAGACCGGTATGGCTACACCTTC.

This chain links TRBV7-9 with TRBJ2-2, with a weak D call TRBD2 (6 bases). The CDR3 has 17 residues. Germline V CDR1 and CDR2: SEHNR, FQNEAQ (reference sequence). The V end lost 4 bases, the J end lost 2 bases, and 17 bases lay between the germline ends. This CDR3 reads CASSSPVEGVNTGELFF. The CDR3 DNA reads as TGTGCCAGCAGCTCTCCGGTGGAGGGAGTAAACACCGGGGAGCTGTTTTTT. Together with reference TRBV7-9 and TRBJ2-2, the CDR3 gives the full variable domain: DTGVSQNPRHKITKRGQNVTFRCDPISEHNRLYWYRQTLGQGPEFLTYFQNEAQLEKSRLLSDRFSAERPKGSFSTLEIQRTEQGDSAMYLCASSSPVEGVNTGELFFGEGSRLTVL.

This clonotype was observed a handful of times. The chain employs TRBV6-1 and TRBJ2-3, with D possibly being TRBD1 or TRBD2 (7 bases each). Per the germline V gene, CDR1 is MNHNS and CDR2 is SASEGT. Trimming left V 6 bases short and J 2 bases short, with 18 bases between. The CDR3 totals 16 residues. The CDR3 is CASRRGGTADTDTQYF. For the CDR3, the DNA is TGTGCCAGCAGGAGGGGAGGGACAGCAGACACAGATACGCAGTATTTT.

As DNA, the CDR3 is TGTGCCAGCAGCGTAGATGGGGGGTTTGGAAACATTCAGTACTTC. As protein: CASSVDGGFGNIQYF. The rearrangement uses TRBV9 and TRBJ2-4, with D perhaps TRBD2 (6 bases). Trimming took off 0 bases at V and 6 bases at J, with 13 bases between the two ends. Germline CDR1 SGDLS, CDR2 YYNGEE. The CDR3 runs to 15 residues.

The sample holds many counts of this clonotype. The chain couples TRBV5-6 to TRBJ2-3; D possibly corresponds to TRBD1 (6 bases). The CDR3 runs to 14 residues. Germline CDR1 and CDR2: SGHDT and YYEEEE. Trimming removed 1 base from V and 3 bases from J, with 9 bases in between. For the CDR3, the DNA is TGTGCCAGCAGCTTGATCAGGGGAACAGATACGCAGTATTTT. Translation: CASSLIRGTDTQYF. The whole variable domain, filled in from reference TRBV5-6 and TRBJ2-3, reads DAGVTQSPTHLIKTRGQQVTLRCSPKSGHDTVSWYQQALGQGPQFIFQYYEEEERQRGNFPDRFSGHQFPNYSSELNVNALLLGDSALYLCASSLIRGTDTQYFGPGTRLTVL.

This clonotype was recorded many times. The V and J genes are TRBV7-2 and TRBJ2-7; 10 bases match TRBD1. After removal of 3 bases from V and 7 bases from J, the junction contained 6 bases not matched to a gene. The CDR3 has 14 residues. Germline loops: CDR1 SGHTA, CDR2 FQGNSA. The CDR3 sequence is CASSFRDRGREQYF. The CDR3 DNA reads TGTGCCAGCAGCTTTCGGGACAGGGGCCGAGAGCAGTACTTC.

This clonotype turned up a few times. This sequence joins TRBV20-1 and TRBJ2-1; TRBD2 might be the D (6 bases). Germline-derived CDR1 and CDR2 are DFQATT and SNEGSKA (reference sequence). V was shortened by 3 bases and J by 2 bases, with 11 bases between the two germline ends. The CDR3 has 14 amino acids. The CDR3, as DNA: TGCAGTGCTAGCGGTGCGGGAACCTACAATGAGCAGTTCTTC. It specifies CSASGAGTYNEQFF.

This clonotype has just a few counts. The chain combines TRBV6-1 with TRBJ2-1; 8 bases line up with TRBD1. The CDR3 covers 14 residues. The J segment lost 2 bases and the V segment lost 7 bases, leaving 4 bases of the junction unmatched. The germline gives CDR1 MNHNS, CDR2 SASEGT. The CDR3 region is CASNKQGAYNEQFF. The CDR3, as DNA: TGTGCCAGCAACAAACAGGGGGCCTACAATGAGCAGTTCTTC.

V is TRBV6-1 and J is TRBJ2-7; 11 nucleotides line up with TRBD1. The CDR3 is 14 amino acids. The V and J ends lost 6 bases and 7 bases, in that order; junction bases with no gene match: 8. Germline V gene lookup returns CDR1 MNHNS and CDR2 SASEGT. The CDR3 DNA sequence: TGTGCCAGCAGACCGGGACAGGGGGTTTGGGAGCAGTACTTC. It codes for CASRPGQGVWEQYF.

This clonotype was seen only a few times. This chain connects TRBV7-2 to TRBJ1-4; D is ambiguous. Germline V gene lookup returns CDR1 SGHTA and CDR2 FQGNSA. The CDR3 is 14 amino acids. Trimming took off 3 bases at V and 6 bases at J, with 11 bases between the two ends. The CDR3 here is CASSLTPLDEKLFF. In nucleotides, the CDR3 is TGTGCCAGCAGCTTGACACCTCTGGATGAAAAACTGTTTTTT.

The sample holds a few counts of this clonotype. This chain connects TRBV4-3 to TRBJ2-4, with a weak D call TRBD1 (6 bases). Trimming removed 0 bases from V and 5 bases from J, with 17 bases in between. The CDR3 runs 17 residues. CDR1 is LGHNA and CDR2 is YSLEER in the germline V gene. CDR3 protein: CASSQDPTGTPENIQYF. CDR3 sequence (DNA): TGCGCCAGCAGCCAAGATCCGACCGGGACACCAGAAAACATTCAGTACTTC.